The 27 T cell receptor beta chains below come from one sample, sequenced in a study of T-cell reconstitution after alpha-beta-depleted transplantation in children. Preparation of the TCRbeta library was carried out with unique molecular identifiers. One entry per CDR3 protein, called by TCRdb with MiXCR from the PCR reads. The sample consists of about 47,000 distinct CDR3 sequences, approximately 52% of them appearing once. The material was peripheral blood, obtained before TCRalphabeta/CD19-depleted stem cell transplant. These receptor sequences come from a boy under two years old with SCID, due to receive a stem cell transplant.

This chain joins TRBV20-1 and TRBJ2-5; the D gene is possibly TRBD1 (6 bases). The germline gives CDR1 DFQATT, CDR2 SNEGSKA (reference sequence). The germline V and J ends were trimmed by 6 bases and 5 bases, with 13 bases remaining between them. This CDR3 contains 12 residues. The CDR3 loop reads CSASQGLETQYF. The CDR3 DNA is TGCAGTGCGTCCCAGGGGCTGGAGACCCAGTACTTC.

V is TRBV9 and J is TRBJ2-5, with a possible D match to TRBD2 (6 bases). Germline V CDR1 and CDR2: SGDLS, YYNGEE. V lost 0 bases, J lost 4 bases, and 10 bases lay in between. The CDR3 length is 14 residues. The CDR3, as DNA: TGTGCCAGCAGCGTAGTACCTAGCGCAGAGACCCAGTACTTC. Translating it yields CASSVVPSAETQYF.

This chain links TRBV5-4 with TRBJ2-7; D may match TRBD1 or TRBD2 (5 bases each). V was pared by 1 base and J by 6 bases, with 11 bases between. Germline CDR1 reads SGHNT; CDR2 reads YYREEE (reference sequence). This CDR3 contains 13 residues. The CDR3 bases are TGTGCCAGCAGCTTGCGAGGGGCGGGCGAGCAGTACTTC. Residues: CASSLRGAGEQYF.

This clonotype was seen a few times. The V call is TRBV6-5, the J call TRBJ2-1; unclear D gene. Germline V gene data show CDR1 as MNHEY and CDR2 as SVGAGI. The CDR3 loop spans 14 amino acids. V was shortened by 4 bases and J by 5 bases, with 12 bases between the two germline ends. CDR3 DNA sequence: TGTGCCAGCAGTTCCGCAGGTACCAACAATGAGCAGTTCTTC. Its protein is CASSSAGTNNEQFF.

This sequence joins TRBV5-1 and TRBJ1-3; D gene unclear. CDR1 and CDR2 (germline): SGHRS, YFSETQ. This CDR3 comprises 13 residues. V was cut by 5 bases and J by 4 bases, with 10 bases left in between. The CDR3 loop is CASRVSDGNTIYF. The CDR3 nucleotides read TGCGCCAGCAGAGTATCAGACGGAAACACCATATATTTT.

The chain uses TRBV5-1 and TRBJ1-5, with 10 bases identical to TRBD1. The CDR3 length is 16 residues. The germline CDR1 and CDR2 sequences are SGHRS and YFSETQ. Trimming took 3 bases from V and 0 from J; bases not matched to a gene: 3. DNA for the CDR3: TGCGCCAGCAGCTCTTGGACAGGGGGTAGCAATCAGCCCCAGCATTTT. Its translation is CASSSWTGGSNQPQHF.

The genes are TRBV4-2 and TRBJ1-3, with 8 bases that match TRBD1. The CDR3 covers 16 residues. Per germline, CDR1 LGHNA and CDR2 YNFKEQ. V lost 1 base to trimming and J lost 4 bases; unmatched junction nucleotides: 6. The CDR3 region is CASSQGGGQGGNTIYF. CDR3 nucleotide sequence: TGTGCCAGCAGCCAAGGGGGTGGACAGGGAGGAAACACCATATATTTT.

The chain recombines TRBV20-1 with TRBJ1-5; D is uncertain. The CDR3 extends over 13 amino acids. V shed 3 bases and J shed 4 bases, with 10 bases lying between them. Germline values: CDR1 DFQATT, CDR2 SNEGSKA (reference sequence). CDR3 in amino acids: CSASRAVNQPQHF. The CDR3 DNA reads TGCAGTGCTAGCAGAGCAGTGAATCAGCCCCAGCATTTT.

This clonotype was recorded at least ten times. This CDR3 reads CSARGDRGPEAFF. The CDR3 DNA is TGCAGTGCTAGAGGGGACAGGGGCCCTGAAGCTTTCTTT. V usage is TRBV20-1 and J usage is TRBJ1-1; the match to TRBD1 covers 10 bases. This CDR3 region has 13 residues. The V and J ends lost 1 base and 6 bases, in that order; junction bases with no gene match: 2. Germline V gene sequence: CDR1 DFQATT, CDR2 SNEGSKA (reference sequence).

The J gene is TRBJ2-5, the V gene TRBV7-2; D is undetermined. The germline CDR1 and CDR2 sequences are SGHTA and FQGNSA. V lost 4 bases to trimming and J lost 5 bases, with 11 bases between them. This CDR3 comprises 13 residues. CDR3 in DNA: TGTGCCAGCAGCTCCACCCTATCGGAGACCCAGTACTTC. It yields the protein CASSSTLSETQYF.

This chain connects TRBV28 to TRBJ2-2, with TRBD1 identical over 11 bases. J was trimmed by 2 bases and V by 5 bases; bases with no gene match: 4. The germline V gene has CDR1 MDHEN and CDR2 SYDVKM. The CDR3 sequence is 16 residues long. CDR3 sequence: CASSPRTGGNTGELFF. CDR3 DNA: TGTGCCAGCAGTCCCCGGACAGGGGGCAACACCGGGGAGCTGTTTTTT.

This rearrangement joins TRBV12-3 or TRBV12-4 to TRBJ1-2; D possibly corresponds to TRBD1 (5 bases). The CDR3 is 14 amino acids. Trimming took off 5 bases at V and 4 bases at J, with 14 bases between the two ends. For the CDR3, the DNA is TGTGCCAGCAGTCCCGGTTTCGACAGCTATGGCTACACCTTC. Amino acid sequence: CASSPGFDSYGYTF.

The rearrangement joins TRBV19 to TRBJ1-2, with D possibly TRBD1 on 6 matching bases. CDR3 length: 12 residues. Germline V gene lookup returns CDR1 LNHDA and CDR2 SQIVND (reference sequence). V was trimmed by 5 bases and J by 12 bases, leaving 16 bases between them. The CDR3 is CASSFRTVGHTF. In DNA form, the CDR3 reads TGTGCCAGTAGTTTTCGGACAGTCGGGCACACCTTC.

J is TRBJ2-1 and V is TRBV5-1; D gene unclear. The germline CDR1 and CDR2 sequences are SGHRS and YFSETQ. The CDR3 has 16 amino acids. V lost 4 bases, J lost 6 bases, and 20 bases lay in between. CDR3 DNA sequence: TGCGCCAGCAGCCTCGCAACCTCCCGGGCAGGCAATGAGCAGTTCTTC. Translation: CASSLATSRAGNEQFF.

The chain links TRBV12-3 or TRBV12-4 to TRBJ1-4; no firm D call. This CDR3 spans 16 amino acids. Trimming stripped 6 bases from V and 7 bases from J, with 21 bases between. The CDR3, as DNA: TGTGCCAGCAGCGAAGGCCCCTTACTTGAGGGTGAAAAACTGTTTTTT. This sequence encodes CASSEGPLLEGEKLFF.

The gene calls are TRBV11-2 and TRBJ1-1, with D unresolved. This CDR3 comprises 19 residues. Looked up from germline, CDR1 is SGHAT and CDR2 is FQNNGV. Trimming removed 2 bases at V and 4 bases at J, with 26 bases between. CDR3 nucleotides: TGTGCCAGCAGCTTATATGCGGCCAGGCGGATCGGAGCGGGCACTGAAGCTTTCTTT. Its protein is CASSLYAARRIGAGTEAFF.

V is TRBV5-6 and J is TRBJ2-5, with 12 positions matching TRBD1. Germline trimming cut 3 bases from V and 7 bases from J; bases unmatched to any gene: 4. This CDR3 is built from 14 residues. Germline-derived CDR1 and CDR2 are SGHDT and YYEEEE. CDR3 nucleotides: TGTGCCAGCAGCTACGGGACAGGGGGCGCGACCCAGTACTTC. It codes for CASSYGTGGATQYF.

This clonotype has a handful of counts. The rearrangement joins TRBV7-2 to TRBJ2-3, with unresolved D. The CDR3 contains 11 residues. Trimming left V 5 bases short and J 6 bases short, with 6 bases between. Germline CDR1 SGHTA, CDR2 FQGNSA. The CDR3 spells CASSPRDTQYF. The CDR3 region has the DNA TGTGCCAGCAGCCCAAGGGATACGCAGTATTTT. Looking up the rest from reference TRBV7-2 and TRBJ2-3 gives the full variable domain: GAGVSQSPSNKVTEKGKDVELRCDPISGHTALYWYRQSLGQGLEFLIYFQGNSAPDKSGLPSDRFSAERTGGSVSTLTIQRTQQEDSAVYLCASSPRDTQYFGPGTRLTVL.

This chain joins TRBV5-6 and TRBJ1-2; D call uncertain. The CDR3 has 13 amino acids. CDR1 SGHDT and CDR2 YYEEEE come from the germline V gene. V lost 1 base and J 2 bases, leaving 6 bases between the germline ends. The CDR3 coding sequence is TGTGCCAGCAGCTTGAGGGTGAACTATGGCTACACCTTC. Translated: CASSLRVNYGYTF.

This clonotype was detected many times. The chain employs TRBV6-4 and TRBJ2-3; D remains ambiguous. Between the trimmed V and J ends, which lost 0 bases and 0 bases, there was a span of 7 bases. CDR3 size: 15 residues. Looked up from germline, CDR1 is MRHNA and CDR2 is SNTAGT. The CDR3 region has the DNA TGTGCCAGCAGTGACTCGACGATAAGCACAGATACGCAGTATTTT. Translating it yields CASSDSTISTDTQYF.

This clonotype showed up just a few times. The genes are TRBV13 and TRBJ2-7; perhaps TRBD2 as D (5 bases). In germline, CDR1 is PRHDT, CDR2 FYEKMQ (reference sequence). The CDR3 is 14 residues long. V lost 2 bases to trimming and J lost 2 bases, with 10 bases between them. The CDR3 loop is CASSLRMGAYEQYF. The CDR3 DNA reads TGTGCCAGCAGCTTAAGAATGGGAGCCTACGAGCAGTACTTC. The complete variable domain, with remaining parts taken from reference TRBV13 and TRBJ2-7, reads AAGVIQSPRHLIKEKRETATLKCYPIPRHDTVYWYQQGPGQDPQFLISFYEKMQSDKGSIPDRFSAQQFSDYHSELNMSSLELGDSALYFCASSLRMGAYEQYFGPGTRLTVT.

This chain connects TRBV20-1 to TRBJ2-7, with D perhaps matching TRBD2 (5 bases). Trimming pared 3 bases from V and 4 bases from J, leaving 10 bases between. This CDR3 is 12 amino acids long. Germline V CDR1 and CDR2: DFQATT, SNEGSKA (reference sequence). The CDR3 sequence: CSARRDVYEQYF. The DNA of the CDR3 is TGCAGTGCTAGGAGGGATGTATACGAGCAGTACTTC.

This clonotype was observed a few times. The chain couples TRBV15 to TRBJ1-1; TRBD1 might be the D (5 bases). This CDR3 is built from 15 residues. Germline CDR1 is LNHNV and CDR2 is YYDKDF (reference sequence). Between the trimmed V and J ends, which lost 5 bases and 4 bases, there was a span of 17 bases. The CDR3 here is CATSRARGEGTEAFF. As DNA, the CDR3 is TGTGCCACCAGCCGGGCGCGGGGCGAGGGCACTGAAGCTTTCTTT.

The chain combines TRBV7-8 with TRBJ1-5, with D hard to call. Trimming stripped 5 bases from V and 4 bases from J, with 15 bases between. Germline V gene data show CDR1 as SGHVS and CDR2 as FQNEAQ. The CDR3 runs to 15 residues. This chain's CDR3 is CASSQGRSRNQPQHF. The CDR3 DNA reads as TGTGCCAGCAGCCAAGGACGCTCAAGAAATCAGCCCCAGCATTTT.

The chain is built from TRBV6-5 and TRBJ1-2; D is undetermined. From germline, CDR1 is MNHEY and CDR2 SVGAGI. There are 15 residues in the CDR3. Between the trimmed V and J ends, which lost 0 bases and 1 base, there was a span of 9 bases. The CDR3 spells CASSYSPGSNYGYTF. CDR3 nucleotides: TGTGCCAGCAGTTACTCGCCTGGAAGTAACTATGGCTACACCTTC.

The rearrangement uses TRBV12-3 or TRBV12-4 and TRBJ2-3; D is tentatively TRBD1 or TRBD2 (5 bases each). Trimming shortened V by 6 bases and J by 8 bases, and 15 bases separated the two germline ends. The CDR3 is made up of 13 amino acids. The CDR3 sequence is CASSRSQGTTQYF. The CDR3, as DNA: TGTGCCAGCAGCCGATCCCAAGGGACTACGCAGTATTTT.

This clonotype was counted only a few times. V and J are TRBV6-1 and TRBJ1-2; the D gene is possibly TRBD1 (5 bases). V lost 0 bases to trimming and J lost 8 bases, with 19 bases between them. The germline CDR1 and CDR2 sequences are MNHNS and SASEGT. This CDR3 contains 16 residues. The CDR3 here is CASSEAFTLRGSGYTF. For the CDR3, the DNA is TGTGCCAGCAGTGAAGCGTTTACGCTTCGGGGGTCCGGCTACACCTTC.